The clone carrying this T cell receptor (beta chain) was picked up many times. Its antigen is unknown. Time point indicated: newly diagnosed GD, antithyroid drugs for less than 3 months. PBMCs provided the RNA from which the TCR library was made. To make TCR beta libraries, researchers used iRepertoire HTBI primers and Arm-PCR of CDR3 regions. TCRdb recomputed calls from the multiplex PCR reads with MiXCR, one row per CDR3 protein. Of roughly 400,000 distinct CDR3 sequences listed, 16% are singletons. V shed 2 bases and J shed 2 bases, with 10 bases lying between them. The CDR3 length is 15 residues. Germline CDR1 is SGHNT and CDR2 is YENEEA. This entry belongs to a study of regulatory T cells in long-lasting Graves disease. Background on the study: Graves' patients with a new diagnosis had received antithyroid drugs under 3 months.

General observations from the study: New patients shared fewer public clonotypes (approximately 1,000) than persistent patients did (approximately 3,000).

The same specimen was also included in a second study, on T cells in Graves' hyperthyroidism and ophthalmopathy. That paper notes: First-round RT-PCR with HTBI primers amplified the TCR CDR3 region. A 13 V-J signature model discriminated ophthalmopathy versus stable hyperthyroidism.

This receptor was identified in a woman aged 18-35 years with Graves disease. The chain combines TRBV11-3 with TRBJ2-1, with D possibly matching TRBD2 (6 bases). Sequenced here: peripheral blood mononuclear cells (PBMCs), sampled at new diagnosis, from a patient treated with antithyroid drugs. The CDR3 DNA follows: TGTGCCAGCAGCTTACGGGAGTTCCCCTACAATGAGCAGTTCTTC. Encoded protein: CASSLREFPYNEQFF.